This T cell receptor beta chain was documented in a study of glioma-infiltrating T cells. This CDR3 contains 13 residues. V was pared by 3 bases and J by 7 bases, with 12 bases between. From germline, CDR1 is MNHNS and CDR2 SASEGT. Study results and caveats: Tissue-blood divergence was below expectation in non-neoplastic patients, above in gliomas. Only very few CDR3 sequences appeared in both tissue and blood.

Amplification of TCR alpha and beta CDR3 regions from RNA used iRepertoire nested multiplex PCR. Input was about 95-400 ng of tissue mRNA or PBMC total RNA. TCRdb reprocessed the multiplex PCR reads via MiXCR and lists one record per CDR3 protein. The sample has some 93,000 distinct CDR3 sequences, 35% to 45% seen once. This clonotype occurred many times. Its specificity is unknown. Input material: glioma tissue, nonneoplastic brain tissue, or PBMCs (not recorded which). The chain employs TRBV6-1 and TRBJ1-1; D may be TRBD1 (5 bases). The sequence was obtained from a human donor with low-grade glioma or glioblastoma, undergoing nonglioma brain surgery, or in good health (not recorded which). This chain's CDR3 is CASSEGPFGEAFF. In DNA form, the CDR3 reads TGTGCCAGCAGTGAGGGACCCTTCGGTGAAGCTTTCTTT.